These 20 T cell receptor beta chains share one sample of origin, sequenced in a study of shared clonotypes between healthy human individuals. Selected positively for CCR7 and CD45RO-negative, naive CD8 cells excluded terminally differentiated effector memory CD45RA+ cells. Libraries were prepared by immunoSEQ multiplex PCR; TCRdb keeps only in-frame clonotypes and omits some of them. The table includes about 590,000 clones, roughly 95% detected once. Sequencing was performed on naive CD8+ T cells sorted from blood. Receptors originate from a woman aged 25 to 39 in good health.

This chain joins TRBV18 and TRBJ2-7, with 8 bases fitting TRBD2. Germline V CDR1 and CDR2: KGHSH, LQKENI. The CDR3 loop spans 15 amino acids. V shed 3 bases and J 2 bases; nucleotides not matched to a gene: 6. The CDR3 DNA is TGTGCCAGCTCACCTACTAGCGGTGAGACCTACGAGCAGTACTTC. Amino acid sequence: CASSPTSGETYEQYF.

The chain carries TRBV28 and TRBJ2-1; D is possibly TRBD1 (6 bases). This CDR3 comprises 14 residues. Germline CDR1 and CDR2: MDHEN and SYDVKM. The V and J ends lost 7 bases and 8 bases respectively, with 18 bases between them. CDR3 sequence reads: CASTMPGHFHEQFF. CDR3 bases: TGTGCCAGCACCATGCCGGGACATTTCCATGAGCAGTTCTTC.

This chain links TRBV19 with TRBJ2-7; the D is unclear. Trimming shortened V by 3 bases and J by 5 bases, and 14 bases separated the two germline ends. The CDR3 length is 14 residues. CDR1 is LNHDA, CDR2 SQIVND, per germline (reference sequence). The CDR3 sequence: CASSIWVGLNEQYF. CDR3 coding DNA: TGTGCCAGTAGTATCTGGGTAGGGCTCAACGAGCAGTACTTC.

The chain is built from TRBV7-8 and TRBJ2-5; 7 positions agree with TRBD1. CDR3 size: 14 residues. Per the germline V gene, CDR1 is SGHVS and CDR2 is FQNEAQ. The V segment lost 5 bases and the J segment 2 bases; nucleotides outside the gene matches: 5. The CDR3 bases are TGTGCCAGCAGCCCCCGGGACAGACAAGAGACCCAGTACTTC. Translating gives CASSPRDRQETQYF.

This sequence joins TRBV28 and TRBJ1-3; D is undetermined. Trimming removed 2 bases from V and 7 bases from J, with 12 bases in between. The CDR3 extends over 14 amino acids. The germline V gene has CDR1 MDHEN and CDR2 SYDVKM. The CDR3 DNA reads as TGTGCCAGCAGTTTAAACGACATGTCCAACACCATATATTTT. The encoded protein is CASSLNDMSNTIYF.

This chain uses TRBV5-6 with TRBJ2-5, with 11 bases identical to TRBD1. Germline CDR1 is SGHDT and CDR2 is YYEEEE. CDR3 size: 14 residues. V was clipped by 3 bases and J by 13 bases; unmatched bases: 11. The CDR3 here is CASSWDRGLTSVYF. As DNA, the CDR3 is TGTGCCAGCAGCTGGGACAGGGGGTTGACCTCAGTGTACTTC. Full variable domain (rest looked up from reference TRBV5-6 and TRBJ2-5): DAGVTQSPTHLIKTRGQQVTLRCSPKSGHDTVSWYQQALGQGPQFIFQYYEEEERQRGNFPDRFSGHQFPNYSSELNVNALLLGDSALYLCASSWDRGLTSVYFGPGTRLLVL.

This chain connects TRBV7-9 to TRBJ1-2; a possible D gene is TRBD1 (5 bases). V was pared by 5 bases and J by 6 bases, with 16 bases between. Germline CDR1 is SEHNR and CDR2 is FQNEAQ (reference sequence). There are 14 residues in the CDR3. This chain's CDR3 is CASSPQGLTNGYTF. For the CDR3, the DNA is TGTGCCAGCAGCCCCCAGGGACTTACAAATGGCTACACCTTC.

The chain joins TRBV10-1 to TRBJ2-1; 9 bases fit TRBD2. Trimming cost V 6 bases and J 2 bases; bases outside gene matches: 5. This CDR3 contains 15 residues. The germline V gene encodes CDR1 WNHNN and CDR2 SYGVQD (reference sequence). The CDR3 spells CASSVTSGPYNEQFF. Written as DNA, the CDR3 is TGCGCCAGCAGCGTGACTAGCGGTCCCTACAATGAGCAGTTCTTC.

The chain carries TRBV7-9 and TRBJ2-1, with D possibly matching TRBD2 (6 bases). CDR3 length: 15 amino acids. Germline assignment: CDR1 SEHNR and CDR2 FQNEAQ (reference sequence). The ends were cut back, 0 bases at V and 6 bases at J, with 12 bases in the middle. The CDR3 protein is CASSLARGVFNEQFF. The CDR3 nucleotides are TGTGCCAGCAGCTTAGCGCGGGGAGTATTCAATGAGCAGTTCTTC.

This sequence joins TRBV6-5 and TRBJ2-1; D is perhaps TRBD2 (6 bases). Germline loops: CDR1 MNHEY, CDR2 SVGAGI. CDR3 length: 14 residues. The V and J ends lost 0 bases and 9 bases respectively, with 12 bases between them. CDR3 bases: TGTGCCAGCAGTTACTCGGGGGGAACGGGTGAGCAGTTCTTC. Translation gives CASSYSGGTGEQFF.

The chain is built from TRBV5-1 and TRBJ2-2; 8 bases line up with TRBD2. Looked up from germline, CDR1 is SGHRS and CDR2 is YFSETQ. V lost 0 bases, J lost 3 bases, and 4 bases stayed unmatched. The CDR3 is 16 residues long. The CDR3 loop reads CASSLAGLEDTGELFF. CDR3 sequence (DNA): TGCGCCAGCAGCTTGGCGGGACTAGAGGACACCGGGGAGCTGTTTTTT.

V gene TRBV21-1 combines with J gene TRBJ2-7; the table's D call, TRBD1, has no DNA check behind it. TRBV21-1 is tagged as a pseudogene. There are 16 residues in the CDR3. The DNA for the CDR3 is TGTGCCAGCAGCGATACCGGGACAAGGGATCCCTACGAGCAGTACTTC. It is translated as CASSDTGTRDPYEQYF.

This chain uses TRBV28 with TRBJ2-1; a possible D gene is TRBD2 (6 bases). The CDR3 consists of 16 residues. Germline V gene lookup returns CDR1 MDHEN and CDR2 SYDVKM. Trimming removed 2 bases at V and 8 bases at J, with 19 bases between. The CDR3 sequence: CASSLTLGSSLDEQFF. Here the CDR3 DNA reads TGTGCCAGCAGTTTAACGCTCGGGAGTAGCCTCGATGAGCAGTTCTTC.

The CDR3 sequence is CASSHTIIGRYEQYF. As DNA, the CDR3 is TGTGCCAGCAGTCATACGATTATAGGCCGCTACGAGCAGTACTTC. V and J are TRBV27 and TRBJ2-7; D remains unclear. This CDR3 is built from 15 residues. With 5 bases removed from V and 3 bases from J, the gap between germline ends came to 17 bases. Germline CDR1 and CDR2: MNHEY and SMNVEV (reference sequence).

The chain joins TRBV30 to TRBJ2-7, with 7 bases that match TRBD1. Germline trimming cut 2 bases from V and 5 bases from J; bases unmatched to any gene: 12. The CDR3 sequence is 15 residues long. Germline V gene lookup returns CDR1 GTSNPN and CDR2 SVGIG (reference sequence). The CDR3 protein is CAWSIGGGGEDEQYF. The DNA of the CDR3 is TGTGCCTGGAGTATAGGGGGCGGTGGAGAGGACGAGCAGTACTTC.

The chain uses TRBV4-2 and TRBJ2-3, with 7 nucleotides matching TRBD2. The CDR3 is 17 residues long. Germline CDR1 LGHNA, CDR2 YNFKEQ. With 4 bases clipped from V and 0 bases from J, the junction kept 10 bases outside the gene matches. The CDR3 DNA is TGTGCCAGCAGCCGAAGACTAGCCAAAACTAGCACAGATACGCAGTATTTT. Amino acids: CASSRRLAKTSTDTQYF.

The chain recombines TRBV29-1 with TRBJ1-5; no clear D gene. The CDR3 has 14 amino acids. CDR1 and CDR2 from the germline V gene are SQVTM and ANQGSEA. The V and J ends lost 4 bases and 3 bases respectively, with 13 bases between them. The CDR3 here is CSVGEDGNNQPQHF. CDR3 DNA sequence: TGCAGCGTTGGTGAGGACGGTAACAATCAGCCCCAGCATTTT.

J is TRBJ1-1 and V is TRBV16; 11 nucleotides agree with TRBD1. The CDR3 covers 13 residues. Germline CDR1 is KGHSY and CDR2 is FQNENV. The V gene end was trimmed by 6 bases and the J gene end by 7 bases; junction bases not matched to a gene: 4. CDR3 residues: CASRRTGGDEAFF. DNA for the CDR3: TGTGCCAGCAGACGGACAGGGGGCGATGAAGCTTTCTTT.

The CDR3 spells CASSLGGRGRTEAFF. CDR3 nucleotide sequence: TGCGCCAGCAGCCTAGGGGGCAGGGGAAGGACTGAAGCTTTCTTT. The chain couples TRBV4-1 to TRBJ1-1; 7 nucleotides match TRBD1. This CDR3 is built from 15 residues. In germline, CDR1 is MGHRA, CDR2 YSYEKL. V shed 4 bases, J shed 5 bases, and the junction held 10 bases outside the gene matches.

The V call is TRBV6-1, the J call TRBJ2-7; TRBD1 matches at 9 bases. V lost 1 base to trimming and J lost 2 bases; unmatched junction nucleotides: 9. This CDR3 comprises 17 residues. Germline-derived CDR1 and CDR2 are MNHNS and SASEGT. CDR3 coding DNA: TGTGCCAGCAGTGAAGACCCTCGGGACAGGGAGACCTACGAGCAGTACTTC. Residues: CASSEDPRDRETYEQYF.